The sequence of this T cell receptor (beta chain) was determined in a study of cytomegalovirus exposure and HLA in healthy donors. Study observations and caveats: Reportedly, TCR beta sequences accurately predicted HLA-A and HLA-B alleles in most subjects. Across HLA loci, a later analysis found differing TCR association rates, with DRB1 most and HLA-C fewest. A later analysis linked 16,951 TCR beta sequences to HLA alleles at 0.05 false discovery rate. Later, an analysis found that common viral pathogens appeared to be linked with several of the most significant clusters.

Regarding this clone: The antigen is not known.

The PCR ran on 60 Vbeta and 13 Jbeta primers. The repertoire was sequenced with immunoSEQ multiplex PCR; TCRdb's copy has only in-frame clones and lacks some. Of 150,000 to 200,000 clones in the sample, 80% were seen once. CDR1 and CDR2 from the germline V gene are GTSNPN and SVGIG (reference sequence). The CDR3 totals 13 residues. This clonotype was sampled from a young man in good health and CMV-seropositive. The specimen was PBMCs. J is TRBJ2-5 and V is TRBV30; no clear D gene. The closer fit of TRBJ2-7 to the DNA end suggests the J call may be wrong. CDR3 protein: CAWSWAQAYEQYF. CDR3 nucleotides: TGTGCCTGGAGTTGGGCCCAGGCCTACGAGCAGTACTTC.